The T cell receptor (beta chain) under discussion was sequenced for a study of T-cell reconstitution after alpha-beta-depleted transplantation in children. Whole-study findings and limits: Expanded graft clones numbering several hundred reportedly gave rise to alpha-beta T cells about two months after transplant. T-cell numbers and diversity, one year after transplant, stemmed largely from T cells that were newly produced. Some patients showed high day-60 TCRbeta diversity, which derived from surviving recipient T cells and thymic progenitors.

The CDR3 is made up of 17 amino acids. Germline V CDR1 and CDR2: MNHNS, SASEGT. The J segment lost 2 bases and the V segment lost 5 bases, leaving 12 bases of the junction unmatched. This clonotype was found many times. Its target is not known. The library targeted TCRbeta and was prepared with unique molecular identifiers. TCRdb used MiXCR to reprocess the PCR reads, holding one entry per CDR3 protein. The table lists about 580,000 distinct CDR3 sequences, about 23% of them singletons. The sequence was collected from a boy under three years old who had a stem cell transplant for acute myeloid leukemia, so the T cells may come from the graft donor. The sequencing used PBMCs, mostly from graft donor cells, collected 360 days after TCRalphabeta/CD19-depleted stem cell transplant. This rearrangement joins TRBV6-1 to TRBJ2-5, with 9 nucleotides matching TRBD1. The CDR3 DNA is TGTGCCAGCAGTACGACCGCCGGGACAGGGCTTCAAGAGACCCAGTACTTC. This codes for CASSTTAGTGLQETQYF.